The subject of this entry is one T cell receptor beta chain. The germline CDR1 and CDR2 sequences are SGHAT and FQNNGV. The CDR3 has 18 residues. V lost 5 bases and J 4 bases, leaving 26 bases between the germline ends. Sorted-subset replicate PCRs used roughly 210 ng of genomic DNA. This amount corresponded to approximately 30,000 T cell genomes. The method was immunoSEQ multiplex PCR; TCRdb's version includes in-frame clones alone and lacks a portion of them. In the table there are around 200,000 clones, around 63% of which are singletons. Negatively enriched CD4+ T cells were divided by CD45RA into naive and memory. The sample originates from a study of shared clonotypes between healthy human individuals. Study as a whole: The cohort had a couple of women and a few men, ages 18 to 49.

Sequencing was performed on memory CD4+ T cells sorted from blood. This sample's subset: CD45RA-negative fraction. The clonotype comes from a man aged 30 to 45 in good health. The chain couples TRBV11-2 to TRBJ1-2; possibly TRBD1 for D (6 bases). In nucleotides, the CDR3 is TGTGCCAGCAGCCCCAGCCAAGGACAGTACCATACTCTCTATGGCTACACCTTC. Amino acid sequence: CASSPSQGQYHTLYGYTF. The complete variable domain, with remaining parts taken from reference TRBV11-2 and TRBJ1-2, reads EAGVAQSPRYKIIEKRQSVAFWCNPISGHATLYWYQQILGQGPKLLIQFQNNGVVDDSQLPKDRFSAERLKGVDSTLKIQPAKLEDSAVYLCASSPSQGQYHTLYGYTFGSGTRLTVV.